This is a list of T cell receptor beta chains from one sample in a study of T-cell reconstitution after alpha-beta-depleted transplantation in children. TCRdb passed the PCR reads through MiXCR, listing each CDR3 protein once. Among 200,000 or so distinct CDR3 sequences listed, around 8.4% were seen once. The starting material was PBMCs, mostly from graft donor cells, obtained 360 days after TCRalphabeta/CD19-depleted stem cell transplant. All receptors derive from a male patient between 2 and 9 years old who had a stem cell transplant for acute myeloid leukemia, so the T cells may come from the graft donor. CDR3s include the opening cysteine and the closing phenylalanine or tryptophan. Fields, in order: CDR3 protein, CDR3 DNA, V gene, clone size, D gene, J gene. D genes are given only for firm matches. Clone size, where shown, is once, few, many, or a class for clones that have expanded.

cdr3_aa: CASSRRGASYEQYF; cdr3_nt: TGTGCCAGCAGCCGCCGGGGGGCATCCTACGAGCAGTACTTC; v_call: TRBV7-6; clone_size: many; d_call: .; j_call: TRBJ2-7
cdr3_aa: CASSFGTGRIKETQYF; cdr3_nt: TGTGCCAGCAGTTTCGGGACAGGAAGGATCAAAGAGACCCAGTACTTC; v_call: TRBV12-3/TRBV12-4; clone_size: few; d_call: TRBD1; j_call: TRBJ2-5
cdr3_aa: CAWREFRDWYNEQFF; cdr3_nt: TGTGCCTGGAGGGAATTTCGGGACTGGTACAATGAGCAGTTCTTC; v_call: TRBV30; clone_size: .; d_call: .; j_call: TRBJ2-1
cdr3_aa: CASSLDGDNSPLHF; cdr3_nt: TGCGCCAGCAGCTTGGACGGGGATAATTCACCCCTCCACTTT; v_call: TRBV5-1; clone_size: few; d_call: .; j_call: TRBJ1-6
cdr3_aa: CASSQPRITGELFF; cdr3_nt: TGCGCCAGCAGCCAACCCCGGATAACCGGGGAGCTGTTTTTT; v_call: TRBV4-1; clone_size: .; d_call: .; j_call: TRBJ2-2
cdr3_aa: CASSLGLTKGSPLHF; cdr3_nt: TGCGCCAGCAGCTTGGGACTCACAAAGGGGTCACCCCTCCACTTT; v_call: TRBV5-1; clone_size: .; d_call: .; j_call: TRBJ1-6
cdr3_aa: CASSLGAGYIDTQYF; cdr3_nt: TGCGCCAGCAGCTTAGGAGCGGGGTACATAGATACGCAGTATTTT; v_call: TRBV5-1; clone_size: .; d_call: TRBD2; j_call: TRBJ2-3
cdr3_aa: CSVERDAEAFF; cdr3_nt: TGCAGCGTTGAGCGAGATGCAGAAGCTTTCTTT; v_call: TRBV29-1; clone_size: many; d_call: .; j_call: TRBJ1-1
cdr3_aa: CASSLRGGNTIYF; cdr3_nt: TGTGCCAGCAGTTTAAGGGGAGGAAACACCATATATTTT; v_call: TRBV12-3/TRBV12-4; clone_size: many; d_call: .; j_call: TRBJ1-3
cdr3_aa: CASSLRPGDFYEQYF; cdr3_nt: TGTGCCAGCTCACTGAGGCCGGGGGACTTCTACGAGCAGTACTTC; v_call: TRBV18; clone_size: .; d_call: .; j_call: TRBJ2-7
cdr3_aa: CSVVLERGGELFF; cdr3_nt: TGCAGCGTTGTTCTAGAGAGGGGCGGGGAGCTGTTTTTT; v_call: TRBV29-1; clone_size: many; d_call: .; j_call: TRBJ2-2
cdr3_aa: CASTLTSGPDTQYF; cdr3_nt: TGTGCCAGCACCCTGACTTCGGGCCCAGATACGCAGTATTTT; v_call: TRBV12-3/TRBV12-4; clone_size: many; d_call: .; j_call: TRBJ2-3
cdr3_aa: CASSPLSGSGSYEQYF; cdr3_nt: TGTGCCAGCTCACCTCTTAGCGGGAGCGGGTCCTACGAGCAGTACTTC; v_call: TRBV18; clone_size: few; d_call: TRBD2; j_call: TRBJ2-7
cdr3_aa: CASSLARVYEQYF; cdr3_nt: TGTGCCAGCAGCTTGGCCAGGGTGTACGAGCAGTACTTC; v_call: TRBV5-5; clone_size: many; d_call: .; j_call: TRBJ2-7
cdr3_aa: CASGGRGIDQFF; cdr3_nt: TGTGCCAGCGGGGGGAGGGGCATCGATCAGTTCTTC; v_call: TRBV7-8; clone_size: .; d_call: TRBD2; j_call: TRBJ2-1
cdr3_aa: CAISWVSHTGYTF; cdr3_nt: TGTGCCATCAGTTGGGTCTCGCACACCGGCTACACCTTC; v_call: TRBV10-3; clone_size: .; d_call: .; j_call: TRBJ1-2
cdr3_aa: CAIKGGQETGELFF; cdr3_nt: TGTGCCATCAAGGGCGGACAAGAGACCGGGGAGCTGTTTTTT; v_call: TRBV10-3; clone_size: many; d_call: .; j_call: TRBJ2-2
cdr3_aa: CSLGLAGVSGTDTQYF; cdr3_nt: TGCAGTCTAGGACTAGCGGGAGTATCGGGCACAGATACGCAGTATTTT; v_call: TRBV20-1; clone_size: few; d_call: TRBD2; j_call: TRBJ2-3
cdr3_aa: CASSQVEGRMADTQYF; cdr3_nt: TGCGCCAGCAGCCAAGTGGAGGGCAGAATGGCAGATACGCAGTATTTT; v_call: TRBV4-3; clone_size: few; d_call: .; j_call: TRBJ2-3
cdr3_aa: CASSYRTDYGYTF; cdr3_nt: TGCGCCAGCAGCTATCGGACGGACTATGGCTACACCTTC; v_call: TRBV5-1; clone_size: .; d_call: .; j_call: TRBJ1-2
cdr3_aa: CASSRPGQGADTQYF; cdr3_nt: TGCGCCAGCAGTCGCCCGGGACAGGGTGCAGATACGCAGTATTTT; v_call: TRBV10-2; clone_size: .; d_call: TRBD1; j_call: TRBJ2-3
cdr3_aa: CASSREPPNQSSHEQYF; cdr3_nt: TGTGCCAGCAGCCGAGAGCCCCCCAACCAAAGTTCGCACGAGCAGTACTTC; v_call: TRBV5-6; clone_size: .; d_call: .; j_call: TRBJ2-7
cdr3_aa: CASSYRAGYTF; cdr3_nt: TGTGCCAGCAGTTACCGGGCTGGCTACACCTTC; v_call: TRBV6-2/TRBV6-3; clone_size: .; d_call: .; j_call: TRBJ1-2
cdr3_aa: CASSGRVAETQYF; cdr3_nt: TGTGCCAGCAGTGGTAGGGTGGCGGAGACCCAGTACTTC; v_call: TRBV6-1; clone_size: .; d_call: .; j_call: TRBJ2-5
cdr3_aa: CSAPQGSNQPQHF; cdr3_nt: TGCAGTGCTCCACAGGGGAGCAATCAGCCCCAGCATTTT; v_call: TRBV20-1; clone_size: few; d_call: TRBD1; j_call: TRBJ1-5
cdr3_aa: CASSRTGVSMGDTEAFF; cdr3_nt: TGCGCCAGCAGCCGGACAGGGGTTTCTATGGGGGACACTGAAGCTTTCTTT; v_call: TRBV5-1; clone_size: .; d_call: TRBD1; j_call: TRBJ1-1
cdr3_aa: CASSGTQGGETQYF; cdr3_nt: TGTGCCAGCAGTGGAACCCAGGGCGGGGAGACCCAGTACTTC; v_call: TRBV6-1; clone_size: .; d_call: .; j_call: TRBJ2-5
cdr3_aa: CSARDGRGETSGEQFF; cdr3_nt: TGCAGTGCTAGAGATGGTAGAGGGGAAACTAGCGGGGAGCAGTTCTTC; v_call: TRBV20-1; clone_size: few; d_call: TRBD2; j_call: TRBJ2-1
cdr3_aa: CASSLSGPFHEQYF; cdr3_nt: TGTGCCAGCAGTTTATCGGGCCCCTTCCACGAGCAGTACTTC; v_call: TRBV27; clone_size: many; d_call: .; j_call: TRBJ2-7
cdr3_aa: CASSLARAGEGETQYF; cdr3_nt: TGTGCCAGCAGTTTAGCAAGAGCGGGAGAAGGGGAGACCCAGTACTTC; v_call: TRBV12-3/TRBV12-4; clone_size: many; d_call: TRBD2; j_call: TRBJ2-5
cdr3_aa: CASSHRTGAGTEAFF; cdr3_nt: TGTGCCAGCAGTCACAGGACAGGGGCTGGCACTGAAGCTTTCTTT; v_call: TRBV6-5; clone_size: .; d_call: TRBD1; j_call: TRBJ1-1
cdr3_aa: CASSSRHYSYEQYF; cdr3_nt: TGTGCCAGCAGCTCCCGTCACTATTCCTACGAGCAGTACTTC; v_call: TRBV7-8; clone_size: few; d_call: .; j_call: TRBJ2-7
cdr3_aa: CASSFPLGQAGTIYF; cdr3_nt: TGTGCCAGCAGTTTCCCCCTGGGGCAGGCGGGCACCATATATTTT; v_call: TRBV28; clone_size: many; d_call: .; j_call: TRBJ1-3
cdr3_aa: CASSQGHTEAFF; cdr3_nt: TGCGCCAGCAGCCAAGGACACACTGAAGCTTTCTTT; v_call: TRBV4-1; clone_size: many; d_call: .; j_call: TRBJ1-1
cdr3_aa: CATSRTKGLAVNTGELFF; cdr3_nt: TGTGCCACCAGCAGGACCAAGGGACTAGCGGTAAACACCGGGGAGCTGTTTTTT; v_call: TRBV15; clone_size: .; d_call: TRBD2; j_call: TRBJ2-2
cdr3_aa: CASSMGQGSTDTQYF; cdr3_nt: TGTGCCAGCAGCATGGGACAGGGGAGTACAGATACGCAGTATTTT; v_call: TRBV7-8; clone_size: .; d_call: TRBD1; j_call: TRBJ2-3
cdr3_aa: CASSDRLNTGELFF; cdr3_nt: TGTGCCAGCAGTGACAGGTTAAACACCGGGGAGCTGTTTTTT; v_call: TRBV6-1; clone_size: few; d_call: .; j_call: TRBJ2-2
cdr3_aa: CAISAGESSGANVLTF; cdr3_nt: TGTGCCATCAGTGCAGGGGAAAGCTCTGGGGCCAACGTCCTGACTTTC; v_call: TRBV10-3; clone_size: .; d_call: .; j_call: TRBJ2-6
cdr3_aa: CASRPRGTYEQYF; cdr3_nt: TGTGCCAGCAGGCCCAGGGGCACCTACGAGCAGTACTTC; v_call: TRBV12-3/TRBV12-4; clone_size: .; d_call: .; j_call: TRBJ2-7
cdr3_aa: CSAPQGSSTDTQYF; cdr3_nt: TGCAGCGCTCCACAGGGATCTAGCACAGATACGCAGTATTTT; v_call: TRBV29-1; clone_size: few; d_call: .; j_call: TRBJ2-3
cdr3_aa: CSVVWGGIPETQYF; cdr3_nt: TGCAGCGTTGTTTGGGGGGGGATACCGGAGACCCAGTACTTC; v_call: TRBV29-1; clone_size: few; d_call: TRBD2; j_call: TRBJ2-5
cdr3_aa: CASSQDSGTYEQYF; cdr3_nt: TGCGCCAGCAGCCAGGATTCAGGGACATACGAGCAGTACTTC; v_call: TRBV4-3; clone_size: many; d_call: .; j_call: TRBJ2-7
cdr3_aa: CASRRQGNQPQHF; cdr3_nt: TGTGCCAGCAGACGACAGGGCAATCAGCCCCAGCATTTT; v_call: TRBV12-3/TRBV12-4; clone_size: many; d_call: .; j_call: TRBJ1-5
cdr3_aa: CSVARGIFEPQHF; cdr3_nt: TGCAGCGTCGCGAGGGGGATCTTCGAGCCCCAGCATTTT; v_call: TRBV29-1; clone_size: few; d_call: .; j_call: TRBJ1-5
cdr3_aa: CASSLDSQGNQPQHF; cdr3_nt: TGCGCCAGCAGCTTAGACAGTCAGGGCAATCAGCCCCAGCATTTT; v_call: TRBV5-1; clone_size: few; d_call: .; j_call: TRBJ1-5
cdr3_aa: CASKTGTYYEQYF; cdr3_nt: TGCGCCAGCAAGACAGGGACTTACTACGAGCAGTACTTC; v_call: TRBV5-1; clone_size: .; d_call: .; j_call: TRBJ2-7
cdr3_aa: CSANPLAGGYGYEQYF; cdr3_nt: TGCAGTGCCAATCCCCTCGCGGGAGGATATGGGTACGAGCAGTACTTC; v_call: TRBV20-1; clone_size: few; d_call: TRBD2; j_call: TRBJ2-7